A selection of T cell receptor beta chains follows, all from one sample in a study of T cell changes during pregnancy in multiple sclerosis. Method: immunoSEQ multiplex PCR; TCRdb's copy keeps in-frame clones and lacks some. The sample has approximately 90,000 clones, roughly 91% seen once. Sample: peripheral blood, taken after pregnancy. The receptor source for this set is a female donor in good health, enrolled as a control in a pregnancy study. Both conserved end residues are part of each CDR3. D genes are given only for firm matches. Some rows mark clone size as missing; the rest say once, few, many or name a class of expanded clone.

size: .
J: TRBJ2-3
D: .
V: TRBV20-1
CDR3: CSASRADTQYF
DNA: TGCAGTGCTAGTCGTGCAGATACGCAGTATTTT

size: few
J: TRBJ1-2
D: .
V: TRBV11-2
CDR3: CASSTQQGSGTF
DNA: TGTGCCAGCAGCACCCAGCAGGGTTCAGGCACCTTC

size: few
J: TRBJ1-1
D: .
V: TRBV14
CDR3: CASSRNLNTEAFF
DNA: TGTGCCAGCAGCCGAAATCTAAACACTGAAGCTTTCTTT

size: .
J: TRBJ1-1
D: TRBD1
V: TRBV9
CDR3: CASSVTPRGPEAFF
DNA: TGTGCCAGCAGCGTAACCCCCAGGGGGCCAGAAGCTTTCTTT

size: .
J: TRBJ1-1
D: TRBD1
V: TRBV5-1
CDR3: CASSLEGTGNTEAFF
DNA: TGCGCCAGCAGCTTGGAAGGGACAGGGAACACTGAAGCTTTCTTT

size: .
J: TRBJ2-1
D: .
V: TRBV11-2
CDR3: CASSLAGWAWQFF
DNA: TGTGCCAGCAGCTTAGCGGGGTGGGCCTGGCAGTTCTTC

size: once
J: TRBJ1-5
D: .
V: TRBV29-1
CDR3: CSVWTRNQPQHF
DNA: TGCAGCGTTTGGACACGCAATCAGCCCCAGCATTTT

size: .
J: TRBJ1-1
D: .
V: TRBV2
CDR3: CASFRDFEAFF
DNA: TGTGCCAGCTTTAGAGACTTTGAAGCTTTCTTT

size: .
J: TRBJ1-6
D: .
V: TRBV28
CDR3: CASSGNPRPLHF
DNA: TGTGCCAGCAGTGGAAACCCCAGGCCCCTCCACTTT

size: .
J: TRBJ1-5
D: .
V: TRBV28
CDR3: CASSLGITGTYQPQHF
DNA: TGTGCCAGCAGTTTAGGCATAACAGGGACCTATCAGCCCCAGCATTTT

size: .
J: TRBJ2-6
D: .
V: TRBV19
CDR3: CASRKGGGSGANVLTF
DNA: TGTGCCAGTAGGAAAGGGGGGGGATCTGGGGCCAACGTCCTGACTTTC

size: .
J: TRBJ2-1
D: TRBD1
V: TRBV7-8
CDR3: CASSQDRGLDEQFF
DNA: TGTGCCAGCAGCCAGGACAGGGGGCTCGATGAGCAGTTCTTC

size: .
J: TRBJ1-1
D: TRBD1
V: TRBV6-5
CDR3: CASRAGTAIF
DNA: TGTGCCAGCAGAGCCGGGACAGCAATTTTT

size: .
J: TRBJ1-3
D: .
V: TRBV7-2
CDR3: CASSVFVGGSGNTIYF
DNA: TGTGCCAGCAGCGTTTTTGTGGGGGGATCGGGAAACACCATATATTTT

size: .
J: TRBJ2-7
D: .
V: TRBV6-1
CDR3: CASSRQSSYEQYF
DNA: TGTGCCAGCTCCCGACAGAGCTCCTACGAGCAGTACTTC

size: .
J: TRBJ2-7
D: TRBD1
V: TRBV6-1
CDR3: CASFRTGYEQYF
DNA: TGTGCCAGCTTCCGGACAGGCTACGAGCAGTACTTC

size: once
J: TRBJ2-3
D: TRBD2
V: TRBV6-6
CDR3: CASSFNLGLGGDTQYF
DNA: TGTGCCAGCAGTTTCAACCTTGGACTAGGAGGGGATACGCAGTATTTT

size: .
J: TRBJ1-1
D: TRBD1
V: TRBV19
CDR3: CASSMGPGGRGTEAFF
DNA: TGTGCCAGTAGTATGGGACCAGGGGGAAGAGGAACTGAAGCTTTCTTT

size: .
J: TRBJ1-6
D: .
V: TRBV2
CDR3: CASKTTDSYNSPLHF
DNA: TGTGCCAGCAAAACTACGGACTCCTATAATTCACCCCTCCACTTT

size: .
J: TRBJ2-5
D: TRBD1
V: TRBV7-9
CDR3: CASSPGTGVETQYF
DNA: TGTGCCAGCAGCCCCGGGACAGGGGTAGAGACCCAGTACTTC

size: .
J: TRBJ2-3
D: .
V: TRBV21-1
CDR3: CASSNGDSFTDTQYF
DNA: TGTGCCAGCAGCAATGGCGACTCGTTCACAGATACGCAGTATTTT

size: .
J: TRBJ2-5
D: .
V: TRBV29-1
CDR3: CSVTGQLQETQYF
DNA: TGCAGCGTTACCGGACAATTACAAGAGACCCAGTACTTC

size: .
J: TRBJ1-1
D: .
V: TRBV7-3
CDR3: CASSLQGTTEAFF
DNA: TGTGCCAGCAGCTTACAGGGTACTACTGAAGCTTTCTTT

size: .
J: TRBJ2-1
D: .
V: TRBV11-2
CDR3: CASSLVGRGRMSSYNEQFF
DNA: TGTGCCAGCAGCTTAGTAGGCAGGGGCCGAATGAGCTCCTACAATGAGCAGTTCTTC

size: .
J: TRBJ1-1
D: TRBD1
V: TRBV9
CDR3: CASSVAGQGRTEAFF
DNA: TGTGCCAGCAGCGTAGCGGGACAGGGACGCACTGAAGCTTTCTTT

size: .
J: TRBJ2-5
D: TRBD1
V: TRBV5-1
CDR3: CASSLNTGGGETQYF
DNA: TGCGCCAGCAGCTTAAACACAGGGGGTGGAGAGACCCAGTACTTC

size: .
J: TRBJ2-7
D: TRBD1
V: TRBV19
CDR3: CASSGDRIEQYF
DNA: TGTGCCAGTAGTGGGGACAGGATAGAGCAGTACTTC

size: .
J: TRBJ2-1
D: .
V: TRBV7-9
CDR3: CASRPSAGPREQFF
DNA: TGTGCCAGCAGGCCCAGTGCGGGGCCGAGAGAGCAGTTCTTC

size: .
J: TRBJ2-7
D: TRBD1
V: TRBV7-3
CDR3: CASSPTAGGAHQYF
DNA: TGTGCCAGCAGCCCTACGGCAGGGGGCGCCCACCAGTACTTC

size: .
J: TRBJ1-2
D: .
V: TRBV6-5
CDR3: CASRRAGNYGYTF
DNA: TGTGCCAGCAGAAGAGCGGGGAACTATGGCTACACCTTC

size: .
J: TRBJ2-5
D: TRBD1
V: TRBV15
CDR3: CATSREGQGGETQYF
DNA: TGTGCCACCAGCAGAGAGGGACAGGGAGGGGAGACCCAGTACTTC

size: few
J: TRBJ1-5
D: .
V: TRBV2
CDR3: CASSDQGGNQPQHF
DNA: TGTGCCAGCAGTGATCAAGGGGGCAATCAGCCCCAGCATTTT

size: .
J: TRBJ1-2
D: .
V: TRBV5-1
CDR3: CASSLDSNYGYTF
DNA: TGCGCCAGCAGCTTGGACAGCAACTATGGCTACACCTTC

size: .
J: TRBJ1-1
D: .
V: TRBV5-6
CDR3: CASSLGGSTEAFF
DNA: TGTGCCAGCAGCTTGGGAGGCAGCACTGAAGCTTTCTTT

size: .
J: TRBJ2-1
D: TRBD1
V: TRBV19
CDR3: CASSIAGQGAYNEQFF
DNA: TGTGCCAGTAGTATAGCAGGACAGGGAGCCTACAATGAGCAGTTCTTC

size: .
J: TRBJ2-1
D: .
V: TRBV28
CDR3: CASSFLSGGFYNEQFF
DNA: TGTGCCAGCAGTTTTCTGAGCGGAGGCTTTTACAATGAGCAGTTCTTC

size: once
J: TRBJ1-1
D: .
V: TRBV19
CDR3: CASSSGNTEAFF
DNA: TGTGCCAGTAGTAGCGGGAACACTGAAGCTTTCTTT

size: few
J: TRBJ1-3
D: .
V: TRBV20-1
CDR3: CSARVSNTIYF
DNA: TGCAGTGCTAGAGTCTCAAACACCATATATTTT

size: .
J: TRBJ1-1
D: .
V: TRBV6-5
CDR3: CASRTDRTNTEAFF
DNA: TGTGCCAGCAGGACAGACAGGACGAACACTGAAGCTTTCTTT

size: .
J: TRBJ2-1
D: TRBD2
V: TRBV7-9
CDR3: CASRTSGADNEQFF
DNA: TGTGCCAGCAGGACTAGCGGGGCAGACAATGAGCAGTTCTTC

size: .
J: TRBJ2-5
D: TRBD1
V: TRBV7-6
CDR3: CASSLGQLQETQYF
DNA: TGTGCCAGCAGCTTGGGACAGCTCCAAGAGACCCAGTACTTC

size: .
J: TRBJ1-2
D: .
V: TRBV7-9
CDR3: CASSLADRGGGYTF
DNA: TGTGCCAGCAGCTTAGCGGATAGGGGGGGTGGCTACACCTTC

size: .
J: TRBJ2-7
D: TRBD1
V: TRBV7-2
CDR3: CASSFTGAPYEQYF
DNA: TGTGCCAGCAGCTTCACAGGGGCCCCCTACGAGCAGTACTTC

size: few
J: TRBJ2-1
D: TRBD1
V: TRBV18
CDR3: CASSPSRDRDRGFF
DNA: TGTGCCAGCTCACCGTCCCGGGACAGGGATCGGGGCTTCTTC

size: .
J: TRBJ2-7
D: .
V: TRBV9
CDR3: CASSVDPASSYEQYF
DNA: TGTGCCAGCAGCGTAGACCCAGCGAGCTCCTACGAGCAGTACTTC

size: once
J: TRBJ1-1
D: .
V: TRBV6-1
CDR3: CASRDSRGEAFF
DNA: TGTGCCAGCAGAGACTCGCGAGGAGAAGCTTTCTTT

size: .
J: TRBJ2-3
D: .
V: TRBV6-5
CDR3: CASSYSSLSGGLTQYF
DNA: TGTGCCAGCAGTTACTCCTCGTTATCTGGTGGGCTTACGCAGTATTTT

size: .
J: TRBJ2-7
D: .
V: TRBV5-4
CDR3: CASSLPEAAEQYF
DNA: TGTGCCAGCAGCTTGCCCGAGGCCGCCGAGCAGTACTTC

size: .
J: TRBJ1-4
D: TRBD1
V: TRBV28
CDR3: CASSLSGGNEKLFF
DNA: TGTGCCAGCAGTTTGTCAGGGGGTAATGAAAAACTGTTTTTT

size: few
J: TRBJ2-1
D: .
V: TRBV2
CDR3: CASLGGRTYNEQFF
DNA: TGTGCCAGCCTGGGAGGTCGTACCTACAATGAGCAGTTCTTC

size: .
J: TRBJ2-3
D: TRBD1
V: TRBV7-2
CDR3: CASSSGQGSDTQYF
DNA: TGTGCCAGCAGCTCGGGACAGGGGTCAGATACGCAGTATTTT

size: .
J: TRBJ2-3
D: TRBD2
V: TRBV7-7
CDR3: CASSLGIAGGPADTQYF
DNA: TGTGCTAGCAGCTTGGGGATAGCGGGGGGGCCCGCAGATACGCAGTATTTT

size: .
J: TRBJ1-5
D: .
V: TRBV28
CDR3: CASSLQIGNQPQHF
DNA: TGTGCCAGCAGCTTACAAATTGGCAATCAGCCCCAGCATTTT

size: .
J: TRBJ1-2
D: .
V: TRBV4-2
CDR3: CASSQDSGMANYGYTF
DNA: TGTGCCAGCAGCCAGGACTCGGGTATGGCTAACTATGGCTACACCTTC

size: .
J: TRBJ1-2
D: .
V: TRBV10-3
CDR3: CAISRSQGPEHGYTF
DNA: TGTGCCATCAGTCGCTCCCAGGGCCCCGAGCACGGCTACACCTTC

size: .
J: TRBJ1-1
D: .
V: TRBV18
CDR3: CASSLEQILNTEAFF
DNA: TGTGCCAGCTCACTGGAACAGATCCTAAACACTGAAGCTTTCTTT

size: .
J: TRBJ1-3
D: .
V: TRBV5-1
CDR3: CASSLRGSSGNTIYF
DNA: TGCGCCAGCAGCTTAAGAGGGAGCTCTGGAAACACCATATATTTT